Listed below are T cell receptor beta chains from one sample, sequenced in a study of breast tumors, draining lymph nodes, adjacent tissues. One entry per CDR3 protein, called by TCRdb with MiXCR from the multiplex PCR reads. The data contain about 19,000 distinct CDR3 sequences, around 46% of them singletons. What was sequenced was breast tumor tissue. These TCRs come from a female donor with breast cancer. Some clones in this sample may be carry-over from other donors' samples. CDR3s include the opening cysteine and the closing phenylalanine or tryptophan. A D gene is named only where the DNA matches it firmly. Clone size is shown for a subset of rows, as once, few, many or a class of expanded clone.

len,abundance,v_gene,d_gene,j_gene,CDR3nt,CDR3aa
17,many,TRBV15,TRBD1,TRBJ2-7,TGTGCCACCAGCCCAAGCCATGGGACAGGGCTCTCCTACGAGCAGTACTTC,CATSPSHGTGLSYEQYF
17,NA,TRBV5-6,NA,TRBJ1-2,TGTGCCAGCAGCCGGGCGACGCAAGGACTGGGACGGTATGGCTACACCTTC,CASSRATQGLGRYGYTF
17,NA,TRBV9,NA,TRBJ1-5,TGTGCCAGCACCCTCGTGGACGGGGGACACCCACAGCACCCCCAGCATTTT,CASTLVDGGHPQHPQHF
15,NA,TRBV11-2,NA,TRBJ2-7,TGTGCCAGCAGCCCGGCGGGGGACAGTATCCACGAGCAGTACTTC,CASSPAGDSIHEQYF
10,many,TRBV20-1,NA,TRBJ1-1,TGCAGCTACATGAACACTGAAGCTTTCTTT,CSYMNTEAFF
17,many,TRBV3-2,NA,TRBJ2-7,TGTGCCAGCAGCCATGCGGCCCGGGGAGCGGGACGGGTCGAGCAGTACTTC,CASSHAARGAGRVEQYF
14,NA,TRBV2,TRBD2,TRBJ2-5,TGTGCCAGCGGTGTCTCGGGAGGTCGGAAGACCCAGTACTTC,CASGVSGGRKTQYF
20,many,TRBV6-5,TRBD2,TRBJ2-1,TGTGCCAGCAGTTCGCGGACTAGCGGAACCACCCTGGGGGCAGACAATGAGCAGTTCTTC,CASSSRTSGTTLGADNEQFF
15,NA,TRBV6-6,TRBD1,TRBJ1-2,TGTGCCAGCAGTTATGGACAGGGGAGGAACTATGGCTACACCTTC,CASSYGQGRNYGYTF
16,many,TRBV27,TRBD2,TRBJ2-2,TGTGCCAGCAGACGCCGACAGCGGGAGAGGACCGGGGAGCTGTTTTTT,CASRRRQRERTGELFF
13,many,TRBV20-1,NA,TRBJ2-5,TGCAGTGCTAGAGAATCAGACCAAGAGACCCAGTACTTC,CSARESDQETQYF
15,many,TRBV6-2/TRBV6-3,TRBD2,TRBJ2-7,TGTGCCAGCAGTAAACTAGCGGGAGGGCCGGGCGAGCAGTACTTC,CASSKLAGGPGEQYF
15,NA,TRBV19,NA,TRBJ1-2,TGTGCCAGTAGGGAGTTGGTAGGCCTAAACTATGGCTACACCTTC,CASRELVGLNYGYTF
13,many,TRBV2,TRBD2,TRBJ2-1,TGTGCCAGCAGTGAGTGGACTAGCAATGAGCAGTTCTTC,CASSEWTSNEQFF
15,NA,TRBV5-6,TRBD2,TRBJ2-7,TGTGCCAGCAGCTGGACTAGCGGGGGTGGCTACGAGCAGTACTTC,CASSWTSGGGYEQYF
17,NA,TRBV5-1,TRBD1,TRBJ2-2,TGCGCCAGCAGCTCATCGGACAGGGGCTCGGACACCGGGGAGCTGTTTTTT,CASSSSDRGSDTGELFF
14,NA,TRBV18,NA,TRBJ1-5,TGTGCCAGCTCACCATGGGATAGCGATCAGCCCCAGCATTTT,CASSPWDSDQPQHF
14,few,TRBV30,TRBD1,TRBJ1-1,TGTGCCTGGGAGCCCGGGACAGGGACCACTGAAGCTTTCTTT,CAWEPGTGTTEAFF
14,many,TRBV6-5,NA,TRBJ1-6,TGTGCCAGCGGACTTCAGGGGTTAAATTCACCCCTCCACTTT,CASGLQGLNSPLHF
13,NA,TRBV2,TRBD2,TRBJ2-7,TGTGCCAGCACGGGGGGATCCTACTACGAGCAGTACTTC,CASTGGSYYEQYF
13,NA,TRBV25-1,NA,TRBJ2-1,TGTGCCAGCGTCCTGAGCTCCTACAATGAGCAGTTCTTC,CASVLSSYNEQFF
15,few,TRBV9,NA,TRBJ1-1,TGTGCCAGCAGCGTAGGAAGGGGAATAAACACTGAAGCTTTCTTT,CASSVGRGINTEAFF
14,once,TRBV7-3,TRBD2,TRBJ2-3,TGTGCCAGCAGCGATAGCGGGAGTACAGATACGCAGTATTTT,CASSDSGSTDTQYF
15,NA,TRBV4-1,TRBD1,TRBJ1-4,TGCGCCAGCAGCCAGGGACAGGGGGGTAATGAAAAACTGTTTTTT,CASSQGQGGNEKLFF
14,NA,TRBV5-5,NA,TRBJ2-7,TGCGCCAGCAGCCAAGTTGGGGCCCCCTACGAGCAGTACTTC,CASSQVGAPYEQYF
15,NA,TRBV7-9,NA,TRBJ1-3,TGTGCCAGCAGCTTAGCAGCAGGGTCCGGAAACACCATATATTTT,CASSLAAGSGNTIYF
13,NA,TRBV12-3/TRBV12-4,NA,TRBJ2-7,TGTGCCAGCAAATCGCCGGAAACCTACGAGCAGTACTTC,CASKSPETYEQYF
15,many,TRBV20-1,TRBD2,TRBJ2-5,TGCAGTGCTGGGGGACTAGCGGGAGTTGGGGAGACCCAGTACTTC,CSAGGLAGVGETQYF
15,many,TRBV19,NA,TRBJ1-2,TGTGCCAGTAGTATAGCCCTTAGGGCCGGTGGGGGCTACACCTTC,CASSIALRAGGGYTF
16,NA,TRBV7-9,TRBD2,TRBJ2-7,TGTGCCAGCAGCCTCTTAGCGGGAGGGCCAGTAAGAGAGCAGTACTTC,CASSLLAGGPVREQYF
15,many,TRBV11-3,NA,TRBJ2-1,TGTGCCAGCAGCTCCTCGGGGAGCCCCTACAATGAGCAGTTCTTC,CASSSSGSPYNEQFF
15,many,TRBV20-1,NA,TRBJ1-3,TGCAGTGCTGGTGACAGACACAGCTCTGGAAACACCATATATTTT,CSAGDRHSSGNTIYF
13,NA,TRBV5-1,NA,TRBJ2-1,TGCGCCAGCAGCTCAGACACAAGCAATGACCAGTTCTTC,CASSSDTSNDQFF
11,medium-sized,TRBV20-1,TRBD1,TRBJ2-7,TGCAGTGCCGTTACAGGGGGCGAGCAGTACTTC,CSAVTGGEQYF
15,many,TRBV28,TRBD2,TRBJ2-3,TGTGCCAGCAGTTACGGGACTAGCGACACAGATACGCAGTATTTT,CASSYGTSDTDTQYF
13,NA,TRBV7-9,NA,TRBJ1-2,TGTGCCAGCAGCTTAACACAGTACCGTGACTACACCTTC,CASSLTQYRDYTF
11,NA,TRBV12-3/TRBV12-4,NA,TRBJ2-5,TGTGCCAGCAGTTACCAAGAGACCCAGTACTTC,CASSYQETQYF
11,many,TRBV3-1,NA,TRBJ2-1,TGTGCCAGCAGCTACGGACAGAGGGAGTTCTTC,CASSYGQREFF
15,many,TRBV7-6,NA,TRBJ2-1,TGTGCCAGCAGCCCCTGGACCCACTACCCCAATGAGCAGTTCTTC,CASSPWTHYPNEQFF
12,NA,TRBV6-6,NA,TRBJ1-1,TGTGCCAGCGGCCCGGGCCATTTAGAGGCTTTCTTT,CASGPGHLEAFF
15,many,TRBV27,NA,TRBJ1-1,TGTGCCAGCAGCAACCCAGGGCAAGGGAACACTGAAGCTTTCTTT,CASSNPGQGNTEAFF
10,NA,TRBV20-1,NA,TRBJ2-1,TGCAGTGCTAGGGAGAATGAGCAGTTCTTC,CSARENEQFF
17,many,TRBV11-3,TRBD1,TRBJ2-7,TGTGCCAGCAGCTCATCGACCGGGACAGGGATTAATTACGAGCAGTACTTC,CASSSSTGTGINYEQYF
13,NA,TRBV7-2,NA,TRBJ1-4,TGTGCCAGCAGCTTAAATAATAATGAAAAACTGTTTTTT,CASSLNNNEKLFF
14,medium-sized,TRBV5-8,NA,TRBJ2-3,TGTGCCAGCAGCTTTGGAACGGGGACAGATACGCAGTATTTT,CASSFGTGTDTQYF
17,medium-sized,TRBV9,NA,TRBJ1-2,TGTGCCAGCAGCGATCCCCAATCGGACGGGAAGGAGGATGGCTACACCTTC,CASSDPQSDGKEDGYTF
14,many,TRBV5-6,NA,TRBJ1-2,TGTGCCAGCAGCTTGGCCGGAAATCACTATGGCTACACCTTC,CASSLAGNHYGYTF
15,many,TRBV19,NA,TRBJ1-2,TGTGCCAGTAGTATTGGTGGGGGGACGAGCTATGGCTACACCTTC,CASSIGGGTSYGYTF
17,many,TRBV24-1,TRBD1,TRBJ2-3,TGTGCCACCAGTGGTACGCCCGGGACAGTAATCACAGATACGCAGTATTTT,CATSGTPGTVITDTQYF
17,many,TRBV11-3,TRBD2,TRBJ2-3,TGTGCCAGCAGCCAAGGGCTAGCGGGAGACCTCACAGATACGCAGTATTTT,CASSQGLAGDLTDTQYF
13,NA,TRBV20-1,NA,TRBJ1-4,TGCAGTGCTAGAGGGCAGGGGTATGAAAAACTGTTTTTT,CSARGQGYEKLFF
19,many,TRBV15,TRBD2,TRBJ2-3,TGTGCCACCAGCAGAGATCTACCCGGGACTAGCGGGAGCACAGATACGCAGTATTTT,CATSRDLPGTSGSTDTQYF
13,many,TRBV27,NA,TRBJ2-7,TGTGCCAGCAGTTTATTTTCCTCCTACGAGCAGTACTTC,CASSLFSSYEQYF
12,NA,TRBV12-3/TRBV12-4,NA,TRBJ1-3,TGTGCCAGCAGTTTAGAAGAGGACACCATATATTTT,CASSLEEDTIYF
15,NA,TRBV2,NA,TRBJ2-1,TGTGCCAGCAGTAGTAGCGGAGGCTCCTACAATGAGCAGTTCTTC,CASSSSGGSYNEQFF
15,NA,TRBV19,TRBD1,TRBJ2-7,TGTGCCAGTAGTGTTGCCGGGACAGGTTCCTACGAGCAGTGCTTC,CASSVAGTGSYEQCF
15,large,TRBV9,TRBD2,TRBJ2-7,TGTGCCAGCAGCGTAGGTGGACTAGCATTAGACGAGCAGTACTTC,CASSVGGLALDEQYF
17,many,TRBV7-9,NA,TRBJ2-5,TGTGCCAGCAGCCCACAGAGGGTATCGCTACCTCAAGAGCCCCAGTACTTC,CASSPQRVSLPQEPQYF
16,NA,TRBV11-3,TRBD2,TRBJ2-1,TGTGCCAGCAGCTTAGAGGGGCGACTAGCGGGAGATGAGCAGTTCTTC,CASSLEGRLAGDEQFF
13,NA,TRBV20-1,NA,TRBJ2-5,TGCAGTGCTAGAGATAACTACGAAGAGACCCAGTACTTC,CSARDNYEETQYF